This T cell receptor beta chain was recorded in a study of CD8+ T cells in alopecia areata. A word on this clone: Other DNA variants within this sample encode the same CDR3.

Sequencing used cDNA as its template, made by extracting RNA and reverse transcribing it. Clones were read by immunoSEQ multiplex PCR, and TCRdb kept only the in-frame ones, dropping some. Among around 250,000 clones listed, under 70% were seen once. PBMCs yielded sorted CD4+ and CD8+ T cells. Trimming pared 1 base from V and 6 bases from J, leaving 8 bases between. The CDR3 spans 14 residues. Germline CDR1 is SGDLS and CDR2 is YYNGEE. The chain uses TRBV9 and TRBJ1-6; TRBD1 is a possible D gene (5 bases). This sequence was found in a human donor with alopecia areata. The sequenced sample was CD4+ T cells sorted from blood, obtained at week 0. As DNA, the CDR3 is TGTGCCAGCAGCGTAACAGGACTTAATTCACCCCTCCACTTT. It specifies CASSVTGLNSPLHF.